A selection of T cell receptor beta chains follows, all from one sample in a study of blood T cell repertoires in COVID-19. This table comes from immunoSEQ multiplex PCR, and its TCRdb copy is limited to in-frame clones, with some not included. The sample carries fewer than 200,000 clones, around 80% recorded once. Sample: PBMCs or T cells enriched from blood (not recorded which). Source of these receptors: a man aged 45-60 years who had recovered from COVID-19. Both conserved end residues are part of each CDR3. A D gene is named only where the DNA matches it firmly. Part of the rows lack a size; the others show once, few, many or a class for expanded clones.

J | D | length | size | V | DNA | CDR3
TRBJ2-2 | TRBD1 | 14 | once | TRBV2 | TGTGCCAGCAAGGGACAGGGGAGAACCGGGGAGCTGTTTTTT | CASKGQGRTGELFF
TRBJ1-2 | - | 15 | - | TRBV6-4 | TGTGCCAGCAGTGACTCGAATGGGGGGGCCTATGGCTACACCTTC | CASSDSNGGAYGYTF
TRBJ1-1 | - | 15 | - | TRBV18 | TGTGCCAGCTCTCCAGCCGCTACAGGGAAGACTGAAGCTTTCTTT | CASSPAATGKTEAFF
TRBJ2-3 | TRBD2 | 15 | - | TRBV6-5 | TGTGCCAGCAGTTTCTCTAGCGGTCGGGGGGATACGCAGTATTTT | CASSFSSGRGDTQYF
TRBJ1-1 | - | 16 | few | TRBV10-1 | TGCGCCAGCAGTGAGTCCACAGGACCCGGGCGGACTGAAGCTTTCTTT | CASSESTGPGRTEAFF
TRBJ1-6 | TRBD1 | 13 | - | TRBV5-1 | TGCGCCAGCAGCGACAGGGAAAGGTCACCCCTCCACTTT | CASSDRERSPLHF
TRBJ1-1 | - | 13 | - | TRBV23-1 | TGCGCCAGCAGTCAATTATTGAACACTGAAGCTTTCTTT | CASSQLLNTEAFF
TRBJ1-1 | - | 13 | - | TRBV19 | TGTGCCAGTAGTATAACATCTGACACTGAAGCTTTCTTT | CASSITSDTEAFF
TRBJ2-7 | - | 13 | - | TRBV6-6 | TGTGCCGGCCAATCCTCCGACTCCTACGAGCAGTACTTC | CAGQSSDSYEQYF
TRBJ1-2 | - | 13 | - | TRBV5-6 | TGTGCCAGCAGCTTGGGACAGGACTATGGCTACACCTTC | CASSLGQDYGYTF
TRBJ1-2 | - | 12 | - | TRBV29-1 | TGCAGCGTGTGGGGAGATAACTATGGCTACACCTTC | CSVWGDNYGYTF
TRBJ1-2 | - | 13 | - | TRBV19 | TGTGCCAGTACGGAAGGCGTGTTGCGGGGCTACACCTTC | CASTEGVLRGYTF
TRBJ1-2 | TRBD1 | 19 | once | TRBV9 | TGTGCCAGCAGCGCACCGATCAAACCTCGGACAGGGAGGAACTATGGCTACACCTTC | CASSAPIKPRTGRNYGYTF
TRBJ1-1 | - | 15 | - | TRBV6-5 | TGTGCCAGCAGTTACTCGAGACCCAGGGGAACTGAAGCTTTCTTT | CASSYSRPRGTEAFF
TRBJ2-5 | - | 13 | - | TRBV7-7 | TGTGCTAGCAGCTTAGCCTACGTGGAGACCCAGTACTTC | CASSLAYVETQYF
TRBJ1-2 | - | 17 | - | TRBV18 | TGTGCCAGCTCACCTGGCCCGGGGGGCCACCGACCGGGTGGCTACACCTTC | CASSPGPGGHRPGGYTF
TRBJ2-4 | TRBD2 | 14 | once | TRBV13 | TGTGCCAGCAGCAGTCGAAGCGGGGGTCTTCGAAAGTCCTTC | CASSSRSGGLRKSF
TRBJ2-3 | - | 13 | - | TRBV5-1 | TGCGCCAGCAGCCAACAGGGAGTAGATACGCAGTATTTT | CASSQQGVDTQYF
TRBJ1-1 | - | 16 | few | TRBV4-2 | TGTGCCAGCAGCCAAGATCTAGGAGGGGCGGGAGGTGAAGCTTTCTTT | CASSQDLGGAGGEAFF
TRBJ2-7 | - | 15 | few | TRBV6-2/TRBV6-3 | TGTGCCAGCAGTTACTCGGGGACACACTCCTACGAGCAGTACTTC | CASSYSGTHSYEQYF
TRBJ1-1 | - | 15 | - | TRBV5-8 | TGTGCCAGCAGTAGGAACGGGGTAATGAACACTGAAGCTTTCTTT | CASSRNGVMNTEAFF
TRBJ2-5 | - | 15 | - | TRBV5-1 | TGCGCCAGCAGCTTGGGTTCTCAGGGCCAAGAGACCCAGTACTTC | CASSLGSQGQETQYF
TRBJ1-2 | - | 12 | - | TRBV10-3 | TGTGCCATCAGTGATGGCAGGTTGGGCTACACCTTC | CAISDGRLGYTF
TRBJ2-4 | TRBD1 | 15 | - | TRBV2 | TGTGCCAGCATCCGACAGGGGGAGGCCAAAAACATTCAGTACTTC | CASIRQGEAKNIQYF
TRBJ1-1 | - | 14 | - | TRBV7-3 | TGTGCCAGCAGGGACGGGGGGCTTGGCACTGAAGCTTTCTTT | CASRDGGLGTEAFF
TRBJ1-2 | TRBD1 | 17 | - | TRBV27 | TGTGCCAGCAGTCGCCTTTCACTCGGACAGGGTAGCTATGGCTACACCTTC | CASSRLSLGQGSYGYTF
TRBJ1-1 | TRBD1 | 14 | - | TRBV7-2 | TGTGCCAGCAGCCTCAGGGGGCTAGGCACTGAAGCTTTCTTT | CASSLRGLGTEAFF
TRBJ1-1 | TRBD1 | 14 | - | TRBV18 | TGTGCCAGCTCACCCGTAAGACAGGGGGCTGAAGCTTTCTTT | CASSPVRQGAEAFF
TRBJ2-2 | - | 16 | - | TRBV7-7 | TGTGCTAGCAGCTTAGATTCAGGGATGGGCACCGGGGAGCTGTTTTTT | CASSLDSGMGTGELFF
TRBJ1-5 | - | 17 | few | TRBV4-3 | TGCGCCAGCAGCCCCAAAATCCGGGTACAGGGTCGTCAGCCCCAGCATTTT | CASSPKIRVQGRQPQHF
TRBJ2-7 | TRBD1 | 13 | - | TRBV4-1 | TGCGCCAGCAGCCGGGGACAGGGGTACGAGCAGTACTTC | CASSRGQGYEQYF
TRBJ2-5 | TRBD1 | 20 | - | TRBV3-1/TRBV3-2 | TGTGCCAGCAGCCAAGAAGTCTCAGGGACAGGGGCGCCTCGGGAGGAGACCCAGTACTTC | CASSQEVSGTGAPREETQYF
TRBJ1-6 | - | 15 | - | TRBV19 | TGTGCCAGTAGTATAGGAGGGAATGATAATTCACCCCTCCACTTT | CASSIGGNDNSPLHF
TRBJ2-7 | TRBD1 | 15 | - | TRBV5-1 | TGCGCCAGCAGCTTTTCCGGACAGGGAGTGGGCGAGCAGTACTTC | CASSFSGQGVGEQYF
TRBJ1-4 | - | 15 | - | TRBV6-5 | TGTGCCAGCAGATCGACAGGTGCAACTAATGAAAAACTGTTTTTT | CASRSTGATNEKLFF
TRBJ1-1 | TRBD1 | 14 | - | TRBV18 | TGTGCCAGCTCGGGGACAGGGGCCGTCACTGAAGCTTTCTTT | CASSGTGAVTEAFF
TRBJ2-5 | - | 14 | - | TRBV4-2 | TGTGCCAGCAGCCAAGAATGGGGAGTCGAGACCCAGTACTTC | CASSQEWGVETQYF
TRBJ1-3 | - | 13 | few | TRBV28 | TGTGCCAGCAGTTTAGGCCGTGGAAACACCATATATTTT | CASSLGRGNTIYF
TRBJ2-1 | - | 12 | - | TRBV2 | TGTGCCAGCATAGGGGGCTACAATGAGCAGTTCTTC | CASIGGYNEQFF
TRBJ1-1 | - | 15 | - | TRBV18 | TGTGCCAGCTCACCCCAGGAGGGCATGAACACTGAAGCTTTCTTT | CASSPQEGMNTEAFF
TRBJ2-5 | - | 13 | - | TRBV27 | TGTGCCAGCATGGGGGGGGCTCGGGAGACCCAGTACTTC | CASMGGARETQYF
TRBJ2-1 | TRBD2 | 17 | - | TRBV10-3 | TGTGCCATCAGTGTGCTCCCGCTAGCGGGGGGATTCGATGAGCAGTTCTTC | CAISVLPLAGGFDEQFF
TRBJ2-1 | TRBD1 | 15 | - | TRBV2 | TGTGCCAGCAGTCCAAGGACAGGGGGCGCGTCGGTACTGTTCTTC | CASSPRTGGASVLFF
TRBJ2-4 | - | 14 | - | TRBV19 | TGTGCCAGTAGTAGTCCGGGGGCCAAAAACATTCAGTACTTC | CASSSPGAKNIQYF
TRBJ1-1 | - | 13 | - | TRBV10-3 | TGTGCCATCAGTGGGAGAGTGAACACTGAAGCTTTCTTT | CAISGRVNTEAFF
TRBJ1-4 | - | 15 | - | TRBV5-4 | TGTGCCAGCAGGCCTGATGGGGGGATGCGAGAAAAACTGTTTTTT | CASRPDGGMREKLFF
TRBJ1-6 | TRBD1 | 15 | - | TRBV9 | TGTGCCAGCAGCGTAGAGGGACAGGGAGCTTCACCCCTCCACTTT | CASSVEGQGASPLHF
TRBJ1-1 | TRBD1 | 16 | - | TRBV5-6 | TGTGCCAGCAGCCTGGAAGTTAACAGGGGGTACACTGAAGCTTTCTTT | CASSLEVNRGYTEAFF
TRBJ2-7 | - | 15 | - | TRBV4-1 | TGCGCCAGCAGCCAAGAGTGGCGGAGCTCCTACGAGCAGTACTTC | CASSQEWRSSYEQYF
TRBJ2-4 | TRBD1 | 14 | - | TRBV5-6 | TGTGCCAGCAGCTATCGGGACAGGAAGAACATTCAGTACTTC | CASSYRDRKNIQYF
TRBJ1-4 | - | 19 | - | TRBV18 | TGTGCCAGCTCCAGAAGCGGGACGTATATATTTGCAACTAATGAAAAACTGTTTTTT | CASSRSGTYIFATNEKLFF
TRBJ1-5 | TRBD1 | 14 | - | TRBV5-1 | TGCGCCAGCAGCCCCGGGACAGCTAATCAGCCCCAGCATTTT | CASSPGTANQPQHF
TRBJ1-2 | TRBD1 | 14 | - | TRBV6-6 | TGTGCCAGCAGTTCGGGACAGACTAACTATGGCTACACCTTC | CASSSGQTNYGYTF
TRBJ1-1 | - | 14 | - | TRBV3-1/TRBV3-2 | TGTGCCAGCAGCCAAGAGGCAGGGGCTACTGAAGCTTTCTTT | CASSQEAGATEAFF
TRBJ2-3 | - | 14 | - | TRBV7-9 | TGTGCCAGCATCCGGGGGGCGGGCACAGATACGCAGTATTTT | CASIRGAGTDTQYF
TRBJ1-6 | - | 13 | - | TRBV7-9 | TGTGCCAGCAGCTTGGAGGGCAGCTCACCCCTCCACTTT | CASSLEGSSPLHF
TRBJ2-3 | - | 15 | - | TRBV23-1 | TGCGCCAGCAGTCAATCGGTCGGAGGGACAGATACGCAGTATTTT | CASSQSVGGTDTQYF
TRBJ2-7 | - | 13 | - | TRBV6-5 | TGTGCCAGCAGTTACCAGGGCTCCTACGAGCAGTACTTC | CASSYQGSYEQYF
TRBJ1-2 | TRBD1 | 13 | - | TRBV7-2 | TGTGCCAGCAGCTTGGGCAGGGGGCGCGGCTACACCTTC | CASSLGRGRGYTF